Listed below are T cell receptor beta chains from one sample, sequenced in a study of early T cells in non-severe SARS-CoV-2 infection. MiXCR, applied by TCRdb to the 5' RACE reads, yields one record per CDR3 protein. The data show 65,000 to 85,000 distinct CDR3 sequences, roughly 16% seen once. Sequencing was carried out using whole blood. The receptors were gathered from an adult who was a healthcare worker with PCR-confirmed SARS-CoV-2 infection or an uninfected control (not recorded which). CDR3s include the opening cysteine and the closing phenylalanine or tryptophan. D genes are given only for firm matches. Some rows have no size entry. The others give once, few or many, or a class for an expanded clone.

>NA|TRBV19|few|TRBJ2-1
CASSILAHSYNEQFF
TGTGCCAGTAGTATACTAGCGCACTCCTACAATGAGCAGTTCTTC
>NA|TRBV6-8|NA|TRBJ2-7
CASSLPDTYEQYF
TGTGCCAGCAGTCTACCGGATACCTACGAGCAGTACTTC
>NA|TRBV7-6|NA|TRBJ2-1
CARFVGNNEQFF
TGTGCCAGGTTCGTGGGGAACAATGAGCAGTTCTTC
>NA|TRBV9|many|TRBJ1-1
CASSSGGSTGTEAFF
TGTGCCAGCAGCTCTGGTGGGTCTACGGGCACTGAAGCTTTCTTT
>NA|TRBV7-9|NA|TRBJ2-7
CASSPPRTASNYEQYF
TGTGCCAGCAGTCCCCCGCGGACAGCGAGCAACTACGAGCAGTACTTC
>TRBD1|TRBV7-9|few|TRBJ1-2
CASSLGRQGGYTF
TGTGCCAGCAGCTTAGGGAGACAGGGAGGCTACACCTTC
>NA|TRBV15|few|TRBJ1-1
CATSRRGGTEAFF
TGTGCCACCAGCAGGAGAGGCGGCACTGAAGCTTTCTTT
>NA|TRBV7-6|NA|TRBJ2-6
CASSFGGANVLTF
TGTGCCAGCAGCTTTGGAGGGGCCAACGTCCTGACTTTC
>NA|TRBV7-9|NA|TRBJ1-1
CASSPAGPRVPSTEAFF
TGTGCCAGCAGCCCGGCCGGGCCCAGGGTACCTTCCACTGAAGCTTTCTTT
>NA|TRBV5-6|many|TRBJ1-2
CASIPRGREKDGYTF
TGTGCCAGCATTCCCCGGGGCCGGGAGAAGGATGGCTACACCTTC
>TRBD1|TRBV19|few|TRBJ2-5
CASSTGQGPLQETQYF
TGTGCCAGTAGTACCGGACAGGGACCACTCCAAGAGACCCAGTACTTC
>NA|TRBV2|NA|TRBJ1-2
CASSPVLSRGYTF
TGTGCCAGCTCCCCAGTACTGTCCCGGGGCTACACCTTC
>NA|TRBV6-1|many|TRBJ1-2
CASSDNPGTVYGYTF
TGTGCCAGCAGTGACAACCCTGGTACGGTCTATGGCTACACCTTC
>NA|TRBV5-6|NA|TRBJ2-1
CASSSTYENEQFF
TGTGCCAGCAGTTCGACTTACGAAAATGAGCAGTTCTTC
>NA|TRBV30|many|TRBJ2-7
CAWSKRLASYEQYF
TGTGCCTGGAGTAAGCGCCTTGCATCCTACGAGCAGTACTTC
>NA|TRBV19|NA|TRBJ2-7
CASGPTLSSYEQYF
TGTGCCAGTGGGCCTACCCTTTCGTCCTACGAGCAGTACTTC
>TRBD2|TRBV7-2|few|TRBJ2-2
CASSPTSGRRTGELFF
TGTGCCAGCAGCCCGACTAGCGGGAGACGGACCGGGGAGCTGTTTTTT
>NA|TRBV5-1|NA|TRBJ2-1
CASSKGWGGSSYNEQFF
TGCGCCAGCAGCAAGGGGTGGGGTGGGTCCTCCTACAATGAGCAGTTCTTC
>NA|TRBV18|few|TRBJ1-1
CASGTSLEAFF
TGTGCCTCTGGGACATCACTAGAAGCTTTCTTT
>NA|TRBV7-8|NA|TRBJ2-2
CASSLGRAGTGELFF
TGTGCCAGCAGCTTAGGCCGGGCCGGCACCGGGGAGCTGTTTTTT
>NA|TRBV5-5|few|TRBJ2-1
CASSLKPNGLYNEQFF
TGTGCCAGCAGCTTGAAGCCTAACGGGTTGTACAATGAGCAGTTCTTC
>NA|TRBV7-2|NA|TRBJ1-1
CASSLVTGRTEAFF
TGTGCCAGCAGCTTAGTAACAGGGCGTACTGAAGCTTTCTTT
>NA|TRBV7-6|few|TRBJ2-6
CASSLDGLPSGANVLTF
TGTGCCAGCAGCTTAGACGGACTGCCCTCTGGGGCCAACGTCCTGACTTTC
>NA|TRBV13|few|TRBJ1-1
CASSPGSHVSEAFF
TGTGCCAGCAGTCCAGGGAGTCACGTCTCTGAAGCTTTCTTT
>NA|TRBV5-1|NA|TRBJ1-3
CASSSGRENTIYF
TGCGCCAGCAGCTCTGGACGGGAAAACACCATATATTTT
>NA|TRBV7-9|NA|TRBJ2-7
CASSWASSYEQYF
TGTGCCAGCAGCTGGGCTAGCAGCTACGAGCAGTACTTC
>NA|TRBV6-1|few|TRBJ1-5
CASSFSPAGNVLNQPQHF
TGTGCCAGCAGTTTCTCCCCCGCAGGGAACGTTCTAAATCAGCCCCAGCATTTT
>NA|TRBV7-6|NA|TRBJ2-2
CASSLGASNTGELFF
TGTGCCAGCAGCTTAGGGGCGTCGAACACCGGGGAGCTGTTTTTT